This TCR beta chain was captured by sequencing in a study of blood T cell repertoires in COVID-19. Overall study: The samples span acute and convalescent COVID-19 from the United States, Italy and Spain.

Clones were read by immunoSEQ multiplex PCR, and TCRdb kept only the in-frame ones, dropping some. This sample has fewer than 250,000 clones, with less than 85% found just once. V was shortened by 5 bases and J by 4 bases, with 17 bases between the two germline ends. Germline V gene data show CDR1 as MNHEY and CDR2 as SMNVEV (reference sequence). The CDR3 is 15 residues long. Sequenced sample: PBMCs or T cells enriched from blood (not recorded which). The chain uses TRBV27 and TRBJ1-1; D might be TRBD1 (6 bases). The source of this sequence is a woman in her 30s who had recovered from COVID-19. CDR3 sequence (DNA): TGTGCCAGCAGTCCACCAGGGGTTGGCACCACTGAAGCTTTCTTT. Translated, it gives CASSPPGVGTTEAFF.